Listed below are T cell receptor beta chains from one sample, sequenced in a study of blood T cell repertoires in COVID-19. Clones were sequenced by immunoSEQ multiplex PCR, and TCRdb holds only the in-frame ones, with some missing. The table lists under 250,000 clones, around nine tenths of them singletons. Specimen: peripheral blood. The origin of the receptors is a man aged 45-65 years with COVID-19, enrolled during active disease. CDR3s include the opening cysteine and the closing phenylalanine or tryptophan. The D gene is left open where the match is weak. Some rows mark clone size as missing; the rest say once, few, many or name a class of expanded clone.

TRBJ2-2	.	once	TRBV19	TGTGCCAGTAGTACTGTCGCCGGGGAGCTGTTTTTT	CASSTVAGELFF
TRBJ2-2	TRBD1	.	TRBV5-1	TGCGCCAGCAGCTTGAGGACAGGGGACACCGGGGAGCTGTTTTTT	CASSLRTGDTGELFF
TRBJ2-3	TRBD1	.	TRBV7-2	TGTGCCAGCAGCTCCTACGGGACAGGGGCGTTGTTTGGCACAGATACGCAGTATTTT	CASSSYGTGALFGTDTQYF
TRBJ2-7	.	.	TRBV29-1	TGCAGCGTCAAGGCAGGACAGTACGAGCAGTACTTC	CSVKAGQYEQYF
TRBJ2-5	.	.	TRBV7-9	TGTGCCAGCAGCCCCGTGACTTGGGCCCAGTACTTC	CASSPVTWAQYF
TRBJ2-5	TRBD2	.	TRBV6-6	TGTGCCAGCGCAGCGGGGGAGACCCAGTACTTC	CASAAGETQYF
TRBJ2-7	TRBD1	.	TRBV7-7	TGTGCCAGCAGCTCCGGGACAGGGAACGAGCAGTACTTC	CASSSGTGNEQYF
TRBJ2-7	TRBD1	once	TRBV5-1	TGCGCCAGCAGCTTGGCTCGGACAGGGGCTTCTAGGGAGCAGTACTTC	CASSLARTGASREQYF
TRBJ2-7	.	.	TRBV5-5	TGTGCCAGCAGCGCCTTAGCCGTTAGCGAGCAGTACTTC	CASSALAVSEQYF
TRBJ1-5	TRBD1	once	TRBV6-5	TGTGCCAGCAGGTCCAGGGGGCGCAATCAGCCCCAGCATTTT	CASRSRGRNQPQHF
TRBJ1-5	TRBD1	.	TRBV10-3	TGTGCCATCAGTTCGACAGGGGATCAGCCCCAGCATTTT	CAISSTGDQPQHF
TRBJ1-5	.	.	TRBV6-1	TGTGCCAGCAGTGAAGTAGGCAGGGGAAATAATCAGCCCCAGCATTTT	CASSEVGRGNNQPQHF
TRBJ2-7	TRBD2	.	TRBV7-2	TGTGCCAGCAGCTTAGTTGGGACTAGTTACGAGCAGTACTTC	CASSLVGTSYEQYF
TRBJ2-4	TRBD1	.	TRBV5-6	TGTGCCAGCAGCACCCGGGGGACAGGGGCGTTGGACATTCAGTACTTC	CASSTRGTGALDIQYF
TRBJ1-2	.	.	TRBV28	TGTGCCAGCAGTTTACGAGTTTCTGGCTACACCTTC	CASSLRVSGYTF
TRBJ1-1	.	.	TRBV5-6	TGTGCCAGCAGCTTTTTACAGCGGCCCACTGAAGCTTTCTTT	CASSFLQRPTEAFF
TRBJ2-2	TRBD2	.	TRBV30	TGTGCCTGGGATGCGGCTAGCGGGACCAACACCGGGGAGCTGTTTTTT	CAWDAASGTNTGELFF
TRBJ2-5	TRBD1	once	TRBV30	TGTGCCTGGAGTCGGACAGGGACCGAAGAGACCCAGTACTTC	CAWSRTGTEETQYF
TRBJ2-7	.	.	TRBV7-2	TGTGCCAGCAGCGCGTGGAGGTCGAGCTACGAGCAGTACTTC	CASSAWRSSYEQYF
TRBJ2-5	TRBD2	.	TRBV4-1	TGCGCCAGCAGCCAAGATCTGGGGGGGAGGGCGTCCGGGACCCAGTACTTC	CASSQDLGGRASGTQYF
TRBJ1-3	.	once	TRBV19	TGTGCCAGTAGGGATCCGGGATACACCATATATTTT	CASRDPGYTIYF
TRBJ2-7	TRBD1	.	TRBV27	TGTGCCAGCAGTTCCGGGACAGCCCTGTACGAGCAGTACTTC	CASSSGTALYEQYF
TRBJ2-7	TRBD2	.	TRBV6-2/TRBV6-3	TGTGCCAGCAGTTACCAAGCGGGGGGCTGGCACGAGCAGTACTTC	CASSYQAGGWHEQYF
TRBJ1-6	.	.	TRBV9	TGTGCCAGCAGCTCCGCGGGGTCCTATAATTCACCCCTCCACTTT	CASSSAGSYNSPLHF
TRBJ2-3	.	.	TRBV10-1	TGCGCCAGCAGTGAGTCTATAGTTGGTACGCAGTATTTT	CASSESIVGTQYF
TRBJ2-7	.	.	TRBV9	TGTGCCAGCAGCGTAGTAGAAGGGGCGCCCTACTACGAGCAGTACTTC	CASSVVEGAPYYEQYF
TRBJ2-7	.	.	TRBV6-6	TGTGCCAGCAGTCCCCTGACCGGGACTTGGACCTCCTACGAGCAGTACTTC	CASSPLTGTWTSYEQYF
TRBJ1-5	.	.	TRBV7-9	TGTGCCAGCAGTACCCAGATGAGCAATCAGCCCCAGCATTTT	CASSTQMSNQPQHF
TRBJ2-7	.	once	TRBV7-6	TGTGCCAGCAGCTTAGAGGGGGGGCCCGCCTACGAGCAGTACTTC	CASSLEGGPAYEQYF
TRBJ1-1	TRBD1	once	TRBV19	TGTGCCAGTAGTATCGACAGGGGTACTGAAGCTTTCTTT	CASSIDRGTEAFF
TRBJ1-1	TRBD1	.	TRBV30	TGTGCCTGGAGTACAGGGACAGACACTGAAGCTTTCTTT	CAWSTGTDTEAFF
TRBJ1-5	TRBD1	.	TRBV19	TGTGCCAGTAGTAGACAGGGCGGTCAGCCCCAGCATTTT	CASSRQGGQPQHF
TRBJ2-2	.	.	TRBV5-4	TGTGCCAGCACCTACGGGGGGCGCCTCACCGGGGAGCTGTTTTTT	CASTYGGRLTGELFF
TRBJ2-2	.	.	TRBV6-5	TGTGCCAGCAGTTACCCGTCGGGGGGCGGCACCGGGGAGCTGTTTTTT	CASSYPSGGGTGELFF
TRBJ2-3	TRBD2	.	TRBV12-3/TRBV12-4	TGTGCCAGCAGGGGGGGAGGGGATACGCAGTATTTT	CASRGGGDTQYF
TRBJ2-5	TRBD2	.	TRBV7-6	TGTGCCAGCAGCTTGGGACTAGCGGGGGCTGTCGGGGAGACCCAGTACTTC	CASSLGLAGAVGETQYF
TRBJ1-2	TRBD1	large	TRBV12-5	TGTGCTAGTGGTTTGGGAGGGACAGGGACCTATGGCTACACCTTC	CASGLGGTGTYGYTF
TRBJ2-7	TRBD1	once	TRBV2	TGTGCCACTTCGGGACAGGGGCCATACGAGCAGTACTTC	CATSGQGPYEQYF
TRBJ2-1	.	.	TRBV6-2/TRBV6-3	TGTGCCAGCAGTTACGGGGAGCGGCCTAACAATGAGCAGTTCTTC	CASSYGERPNNEQFF
TRBJ2-3	TRBD2	.	TRBV29-1	TGCAGCGTTGCAATAGGGGCGGGAGTCAGCACAGATACGCAGTATTTT	CSVAIGAGVSTDTQYF
TRBJ2-7	TRBD2	.	TRBV5-4	TGTGCCAGCAGCTTGGAGGTTAGCGGGATTTACGAGCAGTACTTC	CASSLEVSGIYEQYF
TRBJ2-1	TRBD1	.	TRBV19	TGTGCCAGTAGGGGACAGACCATGTTCTACAATGAGCAGTTCTTC	CASRGQTMFYNEQFF
TRBJ2-3	TRBD2	.	TRBV2	TGTGCCAGCAGTGGTCTCGGGAGGAGCACAGATACGCAGTATTTT	CASSGLGRSTDTQYF
TRBJ1-5	TRBD1	.	TRBV5-4	TGTGCCAGCAGCTTACAGGGGGCGGGACAGCCCCAGCATTTT	CASSLQGAGQPQHF
TRBJ1-5	.	.	TRBV6-1	TGTGCCAGCAGTGAAGGACACTCTCAGCCCCAGCATTTT	CASSEGHSQPQHF